Listed here is a single TCR beta chain. What it binds is not known. This CDR3 has 15 amino acids. Germline CDR1 GTSNPN, CDR2 SVGIG (reference sequence). V gave up 3 bases and J gave up 4 bases; unmatched junction bases: 7. This entry belongs to a study of beta chain features in type 1 diabetes. The sequenced template was cDNA made from the entire isolated RNA. Sequencing of naive, central memory and regulatory T cell samples gave an average of roughly 3.4 million reads. Measured with immunoSEQ multiplex PCR; TCRdb has only the in-frame clones, and not every one. Of more than 250,000 clones in the sample, roughly an eighth were seen once. Via the markers CD45RO/CCR7/CD25/CD127/CD95/CD27, stem cell-like memory, regulatory, central memory and naive CD4+ cells were sorted. Study observations and caveats: Significant though moderate, a shortening of TCRB CDR3s appeared in all four CD4+ subsets of Type 1 diabetes patients. Patients showed naive, central memory and Treg TCRB repertoires that appeared more similar than those of healthy donors. At VDJ recombination sites, type 1 diabetes patients had fewer insertions and more deleted nucleotides.

Sequenced: naive CD4+ T cells from blood. The V gene is TRBV30, the J gene TRBJ2-2; TRBD2 agrees at 8 bases. This clonotype originated in a man aged 25 to 45 with type 1 diabetes. The CDR3 reads CAWRQAGVVTGELFF. The CDR3 nucleotides are TGTGCCTGGAGGCAAGCGGGAGTTGTCACCGGGGAGCTGTTTTTT.